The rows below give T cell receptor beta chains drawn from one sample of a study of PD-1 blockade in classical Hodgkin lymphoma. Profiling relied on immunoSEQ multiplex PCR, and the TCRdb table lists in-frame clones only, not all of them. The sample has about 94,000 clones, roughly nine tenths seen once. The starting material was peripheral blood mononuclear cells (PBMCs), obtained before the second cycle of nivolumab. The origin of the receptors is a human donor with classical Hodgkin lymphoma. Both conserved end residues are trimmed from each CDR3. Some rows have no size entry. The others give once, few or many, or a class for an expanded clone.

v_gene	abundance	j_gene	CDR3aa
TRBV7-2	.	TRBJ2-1	ASRGGLSYNEQF
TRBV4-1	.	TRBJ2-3	ASSHPGQGEIDTQY
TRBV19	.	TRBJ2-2	ASSIPHRELF
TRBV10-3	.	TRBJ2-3	AIGQGPPTQY
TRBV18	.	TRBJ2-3	ASSPRDHTDTQY
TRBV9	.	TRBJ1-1	ASSVDPGITEAF
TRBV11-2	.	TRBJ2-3	ASSRWSANTDTQY
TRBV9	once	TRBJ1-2	ASSVDGTDYGYT
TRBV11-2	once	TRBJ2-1	ASSLRWGEQF
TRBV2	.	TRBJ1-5	ASSQDGSNQPQH
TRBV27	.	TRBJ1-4	ASRTRTGYKLF
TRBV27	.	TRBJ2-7	ASSQGQLFYEQY
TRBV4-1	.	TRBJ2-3	ASSQWSLDTQY
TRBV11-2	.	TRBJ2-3	ASSLGGGGESDTQY
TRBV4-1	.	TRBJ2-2	ASSQVGTSTPGELF
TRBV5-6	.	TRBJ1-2	ASSLRGPGYGYT
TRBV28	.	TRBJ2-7	ASATGTGRNYEQY
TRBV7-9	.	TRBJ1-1	ASTFWEGVYTEAF
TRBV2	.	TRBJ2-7	ASSEAGADT
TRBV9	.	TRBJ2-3	ASSVEGLAGLSTDTQY
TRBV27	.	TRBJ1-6	ASSLLGQGFSPLH
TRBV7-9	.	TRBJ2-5	ASSLVNGAETQY
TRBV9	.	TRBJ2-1	ARISRPEQFF
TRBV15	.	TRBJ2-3	ATSRDGGNLVTDTQY
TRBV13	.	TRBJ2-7	ASSSPGQLYEQY
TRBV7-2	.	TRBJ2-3	ASSLIAGGSPDTQY
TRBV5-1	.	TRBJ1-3	ASSLEAVPGNTIY
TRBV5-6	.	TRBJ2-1	ASSLPTGKNNEQF
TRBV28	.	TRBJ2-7	ASRTHYEQY
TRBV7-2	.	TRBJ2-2	ASSGQREGAGELF
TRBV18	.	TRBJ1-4	ASSLNPTGTNEKLF
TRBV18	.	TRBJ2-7	ASSFPTPPYEQY
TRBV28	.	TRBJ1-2	ASSLVGGYT
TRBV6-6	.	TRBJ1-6	ASSYTGDYNSPLH
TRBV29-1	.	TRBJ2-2	SVGAGSYTGELF
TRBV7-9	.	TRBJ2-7	ASSSPRQGTYEQY
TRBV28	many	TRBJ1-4	ASSSIKGVTNEKLF
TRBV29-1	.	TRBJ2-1	SVEDLEAGGGSYNEQF
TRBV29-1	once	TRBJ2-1	SANPVPYNEQF
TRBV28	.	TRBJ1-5	ASSFGQPQH
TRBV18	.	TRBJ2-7	ASSPPGRGATYEQY
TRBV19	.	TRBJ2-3	ASSASSGDTDTQY
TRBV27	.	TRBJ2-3	ASSLTGVPTSTDTQY
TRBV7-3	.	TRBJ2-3	ASSLSRDRGTDTQY
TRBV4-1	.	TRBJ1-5	ASSVGNEGNQPQH
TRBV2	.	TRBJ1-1	ASSSAMGTEAF
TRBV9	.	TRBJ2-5	ASSVRPKETQY
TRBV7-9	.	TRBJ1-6	ASSLGGGQHNSPLH
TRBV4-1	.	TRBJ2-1	ASSPPWGGGPNEQF
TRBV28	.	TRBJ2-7	ASSLLPGAPYEQY
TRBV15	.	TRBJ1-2	ATSREDRAISYT
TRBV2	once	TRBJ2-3	ASSGTSGSITDTQY
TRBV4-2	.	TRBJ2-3	ASSQDSAVFTDTQY
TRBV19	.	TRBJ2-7	ASSIYAGERYEQY
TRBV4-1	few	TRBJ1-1	ASSQDLALGAF
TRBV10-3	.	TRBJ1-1	AISTTGDQAF
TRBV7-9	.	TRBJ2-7	ASSPPGLAGGHPYEQY